The 30 T cell receptor beta chains presented below share a single source sample, sequenced in a study of beta chain features in type 1 diabetes. TCRB transcripts that were expressed got sequenced, as all of the isolated RNA had been reverse transcribed. Sequencing used immunoSEQ multiplex PCR; TCRdb keeps in-frame clones, though not all of them. The table shows some 900,000 clones, with about a sixth occurring only once. Source material: naive CD4+ T cells from blood. These receptor sequences come from a woman younger than 30 in good health.

Points on this clone: Additional DNA sequences in this sample encode the identical CDR3. The V and J genes are TRBV2 and TRBJ2-1; 7 nucleotides agree with TRBD1. With 8 bases clipped from V and 0 bases from J, the junction kept 4 bases outside the gene matches. Germline V gives CDR1 SNHLY, CDR2 FYNNEI. This CDR3 region has 14 residues. The CDR3 sequence is CASVRGSSYNEQFF. CDR3 nucleotides: TGTGCCAGCGTCAGGGGGAGCTCCTACAATGAGCAGTTCTTC.

The chain employs TRBV6-1 and TRBJ2-1; D remains unclear. The germline V and J ends were trimmed by 6 bases and 8 bases, with 11 bases remaining between them. Germline CDR1 is MNHNS and CDR2 is SASEGT. CDR3 size: 12 residues. CDR3 sequence: CASRGVADEQFF. Here the CDR3 DNA reads TGTGCCAGCAGAGGAGTAGCCGATGAGCAGTTCTTC.

This clone has just a few counts. Different DNA sequences within this sample yield the same CDR3. The rearrangement joins TRBV20-1 to TRBJ2-7; D not certain. Germline V gene lookup returns CDR1 DFQATT and CDR2 SNEGSKA (reference sequence). The CDR3 runs to 11 residues. Trimming cost V 3 bases and J 0 bases, with 3 bases left between them. The CDR3 region is CSARPSYEQYF. CDR3 coding DNA: TGCAGTGCTAGGCCCTCCTACGAGCAGTACTTC.

In DNA, the CDR3 is TGTGCCAGCAGCGTAGCCTTAGCGGGAGCGGACAATGAGCAGTTCTTC. It is translated as CASSVALAGADNEQFF. The chain links TRBV9 to TRBJ2-1; 9 nucleotides agree with TRBD2. J gave up 5 bases and V 0 bases, and 6 bases lay outside the gene matches. The CDR3 runs to 16 residues. The V gene's germline CDR1 is SGDLS and CDR2 YYNGEE. The variable domain in full, completed from reference TRBV9 and TRBJ2-1, reads DSGVTQTPKHLITATGQRVTLRCSPRSGDLSVYWYQQSLDQGLQFLIQYYNGEERAKGNILERFSAQQFPDLHSELNLSSLELGDSALYFCASSVALAGADNEQFFGPGTRLTVL.

This clone was counted between two and nine times. J is TRBJ2-5 and V is TRBV19, with D possibly being TRBD2 (6 bases). The CDR3 consists of 12 residues. In germline, CDR1 is LNHDA, CDR2 SQIVND (reference sequence). V was shortened by 9 bases and J by 5 bases, with 13 bases between the two germline ends. The CDR3 bases are TGTGCCAGCCGGGACTCTGGGGAGACCCAGTACTTC. Translated: CASRDSGETQYF.

V usage is TRBV7-9 and J usage is TRBJ2-7; D call uncertain. The V gene's germline CDR1 is SEHNR and CDR2 FQNEAQ (reference sequence). CDR3 length equals 13 residues. The V end was cut by 0 bases, the J end by 6 bases, with 9 bases between. CDR3 DNA sequence: TGTGCCAGCAGCTTAGCGCCGGACGCCGAGCAGTACTTC. This codes for CASSLAPDAEQYF.

This clone was seen a handful of times. The rearrangement links TRBV9 to TRBJ1-5; D is perhaps TRBD1 (5 bases). Trimming shortened V by 0 bases and J by 5 bases, and 12 bases separated the two germline ends. The CDR3 has 15 residues. Germline V gene data show CDR1 as SGDLS and CDR2 as YYNGEE. The CDR3 region has the DNA TGTGCCAGCAGCGTAGGGGCAGGGAGAGATCAGCCCCAGCATTTT. This translates into CASSVGAGRDQPQHF. The full variable domain, rest sourced from reference TRBV9 and TRBJ1-5, is DSGVTQTPKHLITATGQRVTLRCSPRSGDLSVYWYQQSLDQGLQFLIQYYNGEERAKGNILERFSAQQFPDLHSELNLSSLELGDSALYFCASSVGAGRDQPQHFGDGTRLSIL.

There are a few counts of this clone. This chain joins TRBV10-3 and TRBJ2-3; D may be TRBD1 or TRBD2 (5 bases each). The CDR3 has 14 amino acids. With 10 bases removed from V and 0 bases from J, the gap between germline ends came to 14 bases. Germline V CDR1 and CDR2: ENHRY, SYGVKD. The chain's CDR3 is CATFRGASTDTQYF. The CDR3 DNA sequence: TGTGCCACCTTCCGAGGGGCTAGCACAGATACGCAGTATTTT.

With respect to this clone: Other DNA sequences from this sample encode an identical CDR3 as well. This chain connects TRBV5-1 to TRBJ2-1; D is uncertain. Trimming shortened V by 4 bases and J by 9 bases, and 8 bases separated the two germline ends. Looked up from germline, CDR1 is SGHRS and CDR2 is YFSETQ. The CDR3 loop spans 11 amino acids. CDR3 in amino acids: CASSDQREQFF. Here the CDR3 DNA reads TGCGCCAGCAGCGATCAGCGTGAGCAGTTCTTC.

V gene TRBV6-6 combines with J gene TRBJ2-5; possibly TRBD2 for D (6 bases). Germline lookup yields CDR1 MNHNY and CDR2 SVGAGI (reference sequence). Trimming removed 0 bases from V and 3 bases from J, with 11 bases in between. CDR3 size: 15 residues. For the CDR3, the DNA is TGTGCCAGCAGTTACTCCACGGGACTCAAAGAGACCCAGTACTTC. This sequence encodes CASSYSTGLKETQYF.

This rearrangement joins TRBV7-2 to TRBJ2-5; D is possibly TRBD1 (6 bases). CDR3 length: 15 residues. Between the trimmed V and J ends, which lost 5 bases and 5 bases, there was a span of 18 bases. Germline V gene sequence: CDR1 SGHTA, CDR2 FQGNSA. CDR3 protein: CASSPYTGSVETQYF. The DNA for the CDR3 is TGTGCCAGCAGCCCGTATACAGGGTCGGTGGAGACCCAGTACTTC.

The chain employs TRBV6-6 and TRBJ2-6; no reliable D call. With 4 bases removed from V and 7 bases from J, the gap between germline ends came to 8 bases. The V gene's germline CDR1 is MNHNY and CDR2 SVGAGI (reference sequence). The CDR3 is made up of 13 amino acids. For the CDR3, the DNA is TGTGCCAGCAGTTTTTCCTTTGCCAACGTCCTGACTTTC. Translating it yields CASSFSFANVLTF.

The table lists this clone with a few counts. The gene calls are TRBV7-9 and TRBJ2-5; 7 bases map to TRBD1. The CDR3 sequence is 14 residues long. J was trimmed by 1 base and V by 6 bases; bases with no gene match: 5. CDR1 is SEHNR and CDR2 is FQNEAQ in the germline V gene (reference sequence). As DNA, the CDR3 is TGTGCCAGCAGTCTCAGGGGGATCCAAGAGACCCAGTACTTC. It is translated as CASSLRGIQETQYF.

The sample holds a few counts of this clone. This chain links TRBV7-9 with TRBJ2-3, with D perhaps TRBD2 (6 bases). Between the trimmed V and J ends, which lost 10 bases and 0 bases, there was a span of 23 bases. The CDR3 sequence is 17 residues long. Germline CDR1 reads SEHNR; CDR2 reads FQNEAQ (reference sequence). CDR3 sequence reads: CAITRDSTGVSTDTQYF. In nucleotides, the CDR3 is TGTGCCATCACACGGGACTCTACCGGTGTTAGCACAGATACGCAGTATTTT. Using reference TRBV7-9 and TRBJ2-3 for the parts outside the CDR3, the full variable domain is DTGVSQNPRHKITKRGQNVTFRCDPISEHNRLYWYRQTLGQGPEFLTYFQNEAQLEKSRLLSDRFSAERPKGSFSTLEIQRTEQGDSAMYLCAITRDSTGVSTDTQYFGPGTRLTVL.

This sequence joins TRBV7-8 and TRBJ2-5; possibly TRBD1 for D (6 bases). This CDR3 has 16 residues. The V gene's germline CDR1 is SGHVS and CDR2 FQNEAQ. Deletions cut 5 bases from V and 3 bases from J, with 19 bases between. The CDR3 bases are TGTGCCAGCAGCCTGTACCGGGACACCTGGAAAGAGACCCAGTACTTC. Its translation is CASSLYRDTWKETQYF.

The sample holds a few counts of this clone. The chain has TRBV10-2 and TRBJ2-7, with unresolved D. The CDR3 totals 13 residues. CDR1 and CDR2 (germline): WSHSY, SAAADI. The V end lost 2 bases, the J end lost 2 bases, and 7 bases lay between the germline ends. The CDR3 DNA reads TGCGCCAGCAGTGAGGGGTTAGCCTACGAGCAGTACTTC. Its protein product is CASSEGLAYEQYF.

This chain uses TRBV14 with TRBJ2-5, with a possible D match to TRBD1 (5 bases). The CDR3 has 17 amino acids. Germline CDR1 and CDR2: SGHDN and FVKESK. V was pared by 0 bases and J by 5 bases, with 19 bases between. This chain's CDR3 is CASSQDVLGVTGETQYF. As DNA, the CDR3 is TGTGCCAGCAGCCAAGATGTATTAGGGGTGACGGGCGAGACCCAGTACTTC.

CDR3 bases: TGTGCCAGCAGCCCCCGAGACAGTTCGAACACTGAAGCTTTCTTT. This codes for CASSPRDSSNTEAFF. This chain links TRBV4-2 with TRBJ1-1, with D maybe TRBD1 (5 bases). The germline V gene encodes CDR1 LGHNA and CDR2 YNFKEQ. The ends were cut back, 4 bases at V and 1 base at J, with 13 bases in the middle. The CDR3 loop spans 15 amino acids.

This clone occurred once. The chain couples TRBV28 to TRBJ2-1; TRBD2 is a possible D gene (6 bases). V was shortened by 6 bases and J by 1 base, with 13 bases between the two germline ends. Germline V gene lookup returns CDR1 MDHEN and CDR2 SYDVKM. CDR3 length: 15 residues. The CDR3 region has the DNA TGTGCCAGCAGCTCGGCCGGAGGGTCCTACAATGAGCAGTTCTTC. The encoded protein is CASSSAGGSYNEQFF.

The J gene is TRBJ1-1, the V gene TRBV7-2, with TRBD1 identical over 7 bases. This CDR3 spans 14 amino acids. Germline CDR1 SGHTA, CDR2 FQGNSA. Trimming took 5 bases from V and 4 from J; bases not matched to a gene: 7. The CDR3 reads CASSPRQGITEAFF. The CDR3 DNA reads as TGTGCCAGCAGCCCGCGACAGGGAATCACTGAAGCTTTCTTT.

The chain carries TRBV2 and TRBJ2-7, with 7 bases matching TRBD2. The CDR3 has 14 amino acids. Unmatched junction bases numbered 5, after V lost 6 bases and J lost 0 bases. Germline V gene lookup returns CDR1 SNHLY and CDR2 FYNNEI. The DNA of the CDR3 is TGTGCCAGCAGGGCCGGGACTAACTCCTACGAGCAGTACTTC. Protein product: CASRAGTNSYEQYF.

This clone has just a few counts. The chain is built from TRBV7-2 and TRBJ2-5; D perhaps matches TRBD1 (5 bases). V was pared by 4 bases and J by 5 bases, with 11 bases between. Germline V CDR1 and CDR2: SGHTA, FQGNSA. The CDR3 spans 13 residues. CDR3 region: CASSSRQRETQYF. The CDR3 DNA sequence: TGTGCCAGCAGCTCCCGACAGAGGGAGACCCAGTACTTC.

This clone occurred a few times. The rearrangement uses TRBV6-5 and TRBJ2-2, with 11 bases lining up with TRBD2. This CDR3 region has 15 residues. V lost 4 bases, J lost 5 bases, and 3 bases stayed unmatched. Germline V lookup: CDR1 MNHEY, CDR2 SVGAGI. CDR3 protein: CASSLWTSGTGELFF. In DNA, the CDR3 is TGTGCCAGCAGTTTATGGACTAGCGGGACCGGGGAGCTGTTTTTT.

The J gene is TRBJ2-1, the V gene TRBV7-8; TRBD1 matches 9 bases. The CDR3 length is 14 residues. Germline V lookup: CDR1 SGHVS, CDR2 FQNEAQ. The J segment lost 12 bases and the V segment lost 5 bases, leaving 11 bases of the junction unmatched. In DNA form, the CDR3 reads TGTGCCAGCAGCCTAAATCGGGACAGGGTGAGGCAGTTCTTC. This encodes CASSLNRDRVRQFF.

This clone was seen only a few times. This sequence joins TRBV6-6 and TRBJ1-4; TRBD1 might be the D (5 bases). The CDR3 contains 16 residues. The V gene lost 8 bases and the J gene lost 2 bases, with 18 bases spanning the gap. CDR1 MNHNY and CDR2 SVGAGI come from the germline V gene (reference sequence). The CDR3 sequence is CASLLEGTRTNEKLFF. The CDR3 DNA reads TGTGCCAGCCTCCTCGAGGGGACCCGTACTAATGAAAAACTGTTTTTT.

In DNA form, the CDR3 reads TGTGCCAGCAGTGAACGCGGGCGGTTAGAGACCCAGTACTTC. Its protein product is CASSERGRLETQYF. The V gene is TRBV2, the J gene TRBJ2-5; D might be TRBD2 (5 bases). V dropped 2 bases and J dropped 4 bases, with 11 bases sitting between them. The CDR3 is 14 amino acids. The germline V gene encodes CDR1 SNHLY and CDR2 FYNNEI.

Regarding this clone: At one end, the junction sequence differs from germline, possibly due to a read error. The V call is TRBV7-7, the J call TRBJ2-5; the D is unclear. The CDR3 runs 13 residues. Germline values: CDR1 SSHAT, CDR2 FNYEAQ (reference sequence). Here the CDR3 DNA reads TGTGCTAGCAGCTTAGTCGGTTTGGAGACCCAGTACTTC. Protein product: CASSLVGLETQYF.

This chain joins TRBV6-1 and TRBJ2-7; 8 bases match TRBD1. With V trimmed by 8 bases and J by 3 bases, 9 bases remained unmatched. Germline loops: CDR1 MNHNS, CDR2 SASEGT. This CDR3 region has 14 residues. The CDR3 nucleotides are TGTGCCAGCGAGGACAGGGCCAATTTCTACGAGCAGTACTTC. The encoded protein is CASEDRANFYEQYF.

The chain combines TRBV11-3 with TRBJ2-1; D unresolved. From germline, CDR1 is SGHNT and CDR2 YENEEA. V was trimmed by 6 bases and J by 5 bases, leaving 14 bases between them. The CDR3 spans 14 residues. The CDR3 spells CASRDRKADNEQFF. CDR3 nucleotide sequence: TGTGCCAGCAGGGACCGAAAGGCCGACAATGAGCAGTTCTTC. Supplemented by reference TRBV11-3 and TRBJ2-1, the full variable domain reads EAGVVQSPRYKIIEKKQPVAFWCNPISGHNTLYWYLQNLGQGPELLIRYENEEAVDDSQLPKDRFSAERLKGVDSTLKIQPAELGDSAVYLCASRDRKADNEQFFGPGTRLTVL.

There are a few counts of this clone. The chain uses TRBV19 and TRBJ2-7; D might be TRBD2 (6 bases). Between the trimmed V and J ends, which lost 3 bases and 0 bases, there was a span of 12 bases. CDR3 length: 15 residues. Germline V gene sequence: CDR1 LNHDA, CDR2 SQIVND (reference sequence). This chain's CDR3 is CASSMMAGSSYEQYF. CDR3 coding DNA: TGTGCCAGTAGTATGATGGCGGGAAGCTCCTACGAGCAGTACTTC.